These 21 T cell receptor beta chains were sequenced from one sample in a study of low-dose radiotherapy and immunotherapy resistance in tumors. Gene-specific TRAV and TRBV primers were used for first-strand cDNA, covering alpha and beta chains. Using a constant-region primer together with a V-primer adapter, TCRs were subjected to roughly 18 PCR cycles of amplification. A single record per CDR3 protein comes from TCRdb applying MiXCR to the reads. The table lists 40,000 or so distinct CDR3 sequences, about a fifth of them singletons, with 8% to 9.5% in the top ten. Time point meaning: after trial treatment. Treatment reported: LDRT plus nivolumab, ipilimumab, low-dose cyclophosphamide and aspirin (RACIN trial). This material consisted of PBMCs, taken after low-dose radiotherapy plus immunotherapy. The origin of the receptors is a female donor with ovarian cancer.

Many counts were recorded for this clonotype. The chain joins TRBV18 to TRBJ1-6; no clear D gene. This CDR3 comprises 16 residues. Germline V gives CDR1 KGHSH, CDR2 LQKENI. V lost 1 base to trimming and J lost 0 bases, with 7 bases between them. The CDR3 nucleotides are TGTGCCAGCTCACCACAGGCCAGCTCCTATAATTCACCCCTCCACTTT. Its protein is CASSPQASSYNSPLHF.

This clonotype has a count of ten or more. This chain joins TRBV5-1 and TRBJ2-2, with TRBD1 as a possible D gene (6 bases). Germline-derived CDR1 and CDR2 are SGHRS and YFSETQ. This CDR3 region has 15 residues. The V gene lost 5 bases and the J gene lost 0 bases, with 11 bases spanning the gap. The CDR3 loop is CASSRGQTNTGELFF. The DNA of the CDR3 is TGCGCCAGCAGTCGTGGACAGACGAACACCGGGGAGCTGTTTTTT.

This chain uses TRBV30 with TRBJ2-7, with unresolved D. The CDR3 is 13 amino acids. Per germline, CDR1 GTSNPN and CDR2 SVGIG (reference sequence). V dropped 0 bases and J dropped 0 bases, with 6 bases sitting between them. The CDR3 DNA is TGTGCCTGGAGTGTCTATCTCTCCTACGAGCAGTACTTC. Its translation: CAWSVYLSYEQYF.

This rearrangement joins TRBV28 to TRBJ1-2; possible D gene TRBD1, 5 bases. CDR1 is MDHEN and CDR2 is SYDVKM in the germline V gene. The CDR3 is 13 amino acids. Trimming took 3 bases from V and 8 from J, leaving 13 bases between them. Here the CDR3 DNA reads TGTGCCAGCAGTTTGGGGGGGGAGGACGGCTACACCTTC. Its translation is CASSLGGEDGYTF.

This clonotype was detected many times. The chain links TRBV30 to TRBJ2-3; TRBD1 aligns across 7 bases. V lost 3 bases and J lost 5; bases outside the gene matches: 8. CDR3 length: 14 amino acids. The germline gives CDR1 GTSNPN, CDR2 SVGIG (reference sequence). The CDR3 spells CAWRQGVVGDTQYF. In nucleotides, the CDR3 is TGTGCCTGGAGGCAGGGGGTTGTAGGAGATACGCAGTATTTT.

This clonotype is deemed medium-sized. The junction shows a germline mismatch at one end, possibly a read error. The CDR3 region has the DNA TGCGCCAGCAGCGACCAGGGTGTCGGCTACACCTTC. It translates to CASSDQGVGYTF. The chain has TRBV9 and TRBJ1-2, with a tentative D call TRBD1 (5 bases). Germline V gene sequence: CDR1 SGDLS, CDR2 YYNGEE. The CDR3 length is 12 residues.

This clonotype occurred many times. This chain links TRBV18 with TRBJ1-5; 9 bases are a match to TRBD1. The J segment lost 4 bases and the V segment lost 2 bases, leaving 9 bases of the junction unmatched. Germline V gene data show CDR1 as KGHSH and CDR2 as LQKENI. This CDR3 has 17 residues. The CDR3 DNA reads TGTGCCAGCTCACCAGGAATCGGACAGGGGCTGAATCAGCCCCAGCATTTT. It translates to CASSPGIGQGLNQPQHF.

This clonotype appeared a single time. With a far larger clone one base away, a read error is the likely cause. The chain combines TRBV10-3 with TRBJ2-7; 11 positions agree with TRBD1. The CDR3 sequence is 18 residues long. V trimming: 5 bases; J trimming: 7 bases; junction bases outside the gene matches: 19. Germline V gene data show CDR1 as ENHRY and CDR2 as SYGVKD. The CDR3 sequence: CAISTLLGTGGIFNEQYF. The CDR3 nucleotides read TGTGCCATCAGTACTCTCCTAGGGACAGGGGGAATCTTCAATGAGCAGTACTTC.

This clonotype appeared a few times. The chain links TRBV10-3 to TRBJ2-1, with D possibly matching TRBD1 (6 bases). The CDR3 has 16 residues. Trimming removed 2 bases from V and 7 bases from J, with 18 bases in between. Germline V gene data show CDR1 as ENHRY and CDR2 as SYGVKD. The CDR3 region has the DNA TGTGCCATCAGTGAGGGGTCAGGGGCCCCCTTGAATGAGCAGTTCTTC. Its protein product is CAISEGSGAPLNEQFF.

The chain employs TRBV9 and TRBJ2-1; a possible D gene is TRBD2 (7 bases). Germline values: CDR1 SGDLS, CDR2 YYNGEE. The CDR3 is 16 amino acids. V lost 0 bases and J lost 2, with 12 bases in between. The CDR3 is CASSVGGGLPYNEQFF. CDR3 DNA: TGTGCCAGCAGCGTAGGGGGGGGGCTTCCCTACAATGAGCAGTTCTTC.

This clonotype was seen many times. This chain joins TRBV28 and TRBJ2-7; 8 bases map to TRBD1. The CDR3 runs 13 residues. Trimming cost V 7 bases and J 2 bases; bases outside gene matches: 4. In germline, CDR1 is MDHEN, CDR2 SYDVKM. This chain's CDR3 is CASKTGAPYEQYF. The CDR3 DNA sequence: TGTGCCAGCAAGACAGGGGCCCCCTACGAGCAGTACTTC.

This clonotype was seen repeatedly, ten times or more. The chain carries TRBV29-1 and TRBJ2-2, with 8 nucleotides matching TRBD1. CDR3 length equals 14 residues. The germline CDR1 and CDR2 sequences are SQVTM and ANQGSEA. Trimming at V came to 6 bases and at J to 3 bases, leaving 6 bases not matched to a gene. CDR3 bases: TGCAGCGTATCGGACAGGGTTTACACCGGGGAGCTGTTTTTT. It codes for CSVSDRVYTGELFF.

This clonotype was detected ten times or more. CDR3 loop: CASSQEDYGYTF. CDR3 coding DNA: TGTGCCAGCAGCCAAGAGGACTATGGCTACACCTTC. The chain combines TRBV3-1 with TRBJ1-2; no definite D call. This CDR3 contains 12 residues. V lost 0 bases, J lost 3 bases, and 2 bases lay in between. Germline V gives CDR1 LGHDT, CDR2 YNNKEL (reference sequence). Drawing the rest from reference TRBV3-1 and TRBJ1-2, the complete variable domain is DTAVSQTPKYLVTQMGNDKSIKCEQNLGHDTMYWYKQDSKKFLKIMFSYNNKELIINETVPNRFSPKSPDKAHLNLHINSLELGDSAVYFCASSQEDYGYTFGSGTRLTVV.

This clonotype came up many times. This chain uses TRBV21-1 with TRBJ2-2. TRBV21-1 is shown as a pseudogene. This CDR3 comprises 14 residues. The CDR3 coding sequence is TGTGCCAGCAGCAAGAGAGGATGTACCGGGGAGCTGTTTTTT. Translated, it gives CASSKRGCTGELFF.

This clonotype was recorded at least ten times. The chain uses TRBV30 and TRBJ2-5; TRBD2 matches 13 bases. The CDR3 contains 16 residues. J lost 4 bases, V lost 5 bases, and 10 bases had no gene match. Germline CDR1 GTSNPN, CDR2 SVGIG (reference sequence). In DNA form, the CDR3 reads TGTGCCTGGCGGACTAGCGGGAGAAGGTCGGTAGAGACCCAGTACTTC. Amino acids: CAWRTSGRRSVETQYF.

In this sample, this clonotype turned up many times. This sequence may be a read error, since a much larger clone differs from it by one base. The CDR3 region is CASSFGETQYF. Written as DNA, the CDR3 is TGTGCCAGCAGTTTTGGGGAGACCCAGTACTTC. The V gene is TRBV12-3 or TRBV12-4, the J gene TRBJ2-5; no definite D call. Trimming removed 3 bases from V and 5 bases from J, with 4 bases in between. CDR3 size: 11 residues.

At least ten counts were recorded for this clonotype. The chain carries TRBV7-2 and TRBJ2-3, with 8 bases that match TRBD2. The germline gives CDR1 SGHTA, CDR2 FQGNSA. This CDR3 is built from 14 residues. The trim removed 4 bases at V and 4 bases at J, leaving 4 bases unmatched. The CDR3 sequence is CASSSGLAADTQYF. CDR3 sequence (DNA): TGTGCCAGCAGCTCCGGACTAGCAGCAGATACGCAGTATTTT.

The rearrangement links TRBV19 to TRBJ1-6; unclear D gene. This CDR3 spans 15 amino acids. Germline lookup yields CDR1 LNHDA and CDR2 SQIVND (reference sequence). V lost 0 bases to trimming and J lost 8 bases, with 11 bases between them. The DNA of the CDR3 is TGTGCCAGTAGTATAGAGGTCTTCGAGTATTCACCCCTCCACTTT. Residues: CASSIEVFEYSPLHF.

This clonotype was seen many times. This sequence joins TRBV30 and TRBJ1-2, with a weak D call TRBD1 (5 bases). Trimming took 5 bases from V and 4 from J, leaving 14 bases between them. Germline V lookup: CDR1 GTSNPN, CDR2 SVGIG (reference sequence). CDR3 size: 13 residues. The CDR3 bases are TGTGCCTGGGGGGAAGCCAGGGCCTATGGCTACACCTTC. It yields the protein CAWGEARAYGYTF.

CDR3 amino acids: CASSPRDREETQYF. CDR3 DNA: TGTGCCAGCAGCCCCCGGGACAGGGAGGAGACCCAGTACTTC. This chain connects TRBV3-1 to TRBJ2-5; 9 positions agree with TRBD1. V shed 4 bases and J 5 bases; nucleotides not matched to a gene: 5. The germline CDR1 and CDR2 sequences are LGHDT and YNNKEL (reference sequence). This CDR3 spans 14 amino acids.

This clonotype occurred many times. The chain links TRBV6-5 to TRBJ2-7; 8 nucleotides align to TRBD1. Germline trimming cut 2 bases from V and 1 base from J; bases unmatched to any gene: 4. This CDR3 region has 15 residues. Germline lookup yields CDR1 MNHEY and CDR2 SVGAGI. CDR3 amino acids: CASSYATGASYEQYF. CDR3 bases: TGTGCCAGCAGTTACGCGACAGGGGCGTCCTACGAGCAGTACTTC.